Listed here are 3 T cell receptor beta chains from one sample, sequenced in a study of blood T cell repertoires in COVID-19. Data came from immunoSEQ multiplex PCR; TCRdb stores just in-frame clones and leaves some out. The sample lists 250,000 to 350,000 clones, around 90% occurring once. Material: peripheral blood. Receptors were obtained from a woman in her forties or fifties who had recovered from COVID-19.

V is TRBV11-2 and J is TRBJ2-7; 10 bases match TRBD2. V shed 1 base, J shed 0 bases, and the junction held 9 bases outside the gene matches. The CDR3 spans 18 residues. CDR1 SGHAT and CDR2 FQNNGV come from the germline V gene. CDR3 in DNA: TGTGCCAGCAGCTTAGGGCTAGCGGGAGAGGGGTACTCCTACGAGCAGTACTTC. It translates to CASSLGLAGEGYSYEQYF.

The CDR3 spells CASSKGQGAGELFF. DNA of the CDR3: TGTGCCAGTAGTAAGGGACAGGGGGCCGGGGAGCTGTTTTTT. This sequence joins TRBV19 and TRBJ2-2; TRBD1 agrees at 11 bases. Germline loops: CDR1 LNHDA, CDR2 SQIVND (reference sequence). The ends lost 4 bases at V and 6 bases at J; junction bases unmatched: 1. The CDR3 sequence is 14 residues long. The full variable domain, its missing parts supplied by reference TRBV19 and TRBJ2-2, is DGGITQSPKYLFRKEGQNVTLSCEQNLNHDAMYWYRQDPGQGLRLIYYSQIVNDFQKGDIAEGYSVSREKKESFPLTVTSAQKNPTAFYLCASSKGQGAGELFFGEGSRLTVL.

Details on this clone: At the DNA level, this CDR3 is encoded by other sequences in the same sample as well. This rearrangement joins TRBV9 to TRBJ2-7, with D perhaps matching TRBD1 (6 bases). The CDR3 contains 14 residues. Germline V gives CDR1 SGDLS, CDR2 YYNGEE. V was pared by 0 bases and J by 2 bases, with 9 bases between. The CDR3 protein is CASSVEDSPYEQYF. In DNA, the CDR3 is TGTGCCAGCAGCGTAGAGGACAGTCCCTACGAGCAGTACTTC.